This T cell receptor (beta chain) was captured by sequencing in a study of blood T cell repertoires in COVID-19. Overall study: Some COVID-19 samples were acute and others convalescent; all came from the United States, Italy and Spain. The cDNA or gDNA used as material had been derived from T cells, B-cell-depleted T cells, or PBMCs.

The trim removed 6 bases at V and 1 base at J, leaving 10 bases unmatched. Per germline, CDR1 LNHDA and CDR2 SQIVND (reference sequence). This CDR3 contains 16 residues. Repertoires were generated with immunoSEQ multiplex PCR, while TCRdb's copy carries only in-frame clones and drops some. This table holds a few hundred thousand clones, 90% found once. For recovered donors of Cohort 3, there were two negative PCRs, clearance, or symptom resolution. The rearrangement links TRBV19 to TRBJ2-3, with 7 bases fitting TRBD2. Sequencing was carried out using PBMCs or T cells enriched from blood (not recorded which). The sequence was obtained from a man between 18 and 35 years old who had recovered from COVID-19. CDR3 DNA: TGTGCCAGTAGCCCTTGGATGAGCGGGGGCACAGATACGCAGTATTTT. It yields the protein CASSPWMSGGTDTQYF.